The TCR beta chain described here comes from a study of post-analysis software for immune sequencing data. Overall study: As for disease course, relapsing-remitting, secondary progressive and progressive-relapsing multiple sclerosis were all included.

This clonotype was seen more than once but under ten times. What it binds is not known. Researchers reported that TCR beta cDNA libraries carried unique molecular identifiers. cDNA molecules numbering some 500,000 came from roughly 1 to 10 million T cells. TCRdb redid the calling of the PCR reads with MiXCR, one entry per CDR3 protein. The sample lists about 820,000 distinct CDR3 sequences; roughly 58% were seen once. Trimming took 3 bases from V and 1 from J, leaving 15 bases between them. This CDR3 comprises 16 residues. Germline V gene sequence: CDR1 SGHKS, CDR2 YYEKEE (reference sequence). Points from the study as a whole: TRBV5-6, TRBV5-1 and TRBV20-1 belonged to a set of roughly 5 TRBV segments that were more frequent in patients than controls. Strong same-batch co-clustering of samples appeared with F measure clustering. Multiple sclerosis patients had significantly lower normalized Chao1 diversity than controls.

This sequence originates from a girl aged 5 to 17 with multiple sclerosis. Sequenced: blood. The chain has TRBV5-5 and TRBJ2-3; D is possibly TRBD2 (5 bases). The CDR3 protein is CASSWETRGRTDTQYF. CDR3 DNA: TGTGCCAGCAGCTGGGAGACTCGGGGTCGCACAGATACGCAGTATTTT.